One and the same sample provided the 9 T cell receptor beta chains below, sequenced in a study of monozygotic twins with inflammatory bowel disease. TCRdb re-analyzed the 5' RACE reads; it lists each CDR3 protein once, without DNA. Its table lists over 200,000 distinct CDR3 sequences. Source material: blood. The receptors here all came from a human donor with ulcerative colitis or Crohn's disease, or a healthy co-twin of an affected twin (not recorded which).

This chain links TRBV24-1 with TRBJ2-5. This CDR3 contains 14 residues. CDR1 KGHDR and CDR2 SFDVKD come from the germline V gene. CDR3: CATSDLERAETQYF.

The chain links TRBV5-4 to TRBJ2-7; without DNA, the TCRdb call of TRBD2 cannot be checked. Germline loops: CDR1 SGHNT, CDR2 YYREEE (reference sequence). The CDR3 loop spans 14 amino acids. The CDR3 is CASSFTGLSDEQYF.

J is TRBJ2-5 and V is TRBV3-1; TCRdb's D gene call, TRBD1, goes unchecked for lack of DNA. The CDR3 is 12 residues long. Germline loops: CDR1 LGHDT, CDR2 YNNKEL (reference sequence). The CDR3 region is CASSQERPGLSF.

This chain uses TRBV2 with TRBJ2-5; TCRdb outputs TRBD1, but without DNA this stays unchecked. CDR3 length equals 15 residues. Per the germline V gene, CDR1 is SNHLY and CDR2 is FYNNEI. CDR3 amino acids: CASSEEGQGRGTQYF.

The J gene is TRBJ2-4, the V gene TRBV19. This CDR3 has 13 amino acids. Germline CDR1 and CDR2: LNHDA and SQIVND (reference sequence). The CDR3 is CASSIDRKNIQYF.

The V call is TRBV10-3, the J call TRBJ2-1. This CDR3 has 16 amino acids. Germline V gene data show CDR1 as ENHRY and CDR2 as SYGVKD. The CDR3 protein is CAISESTGGSYNEQFF.

CDR3 protein: CASSYSRVNYGYTF. This sequence joins TRBV6-5 and TRBJ1-2; TCRdb proposes TRBD1, but this gene call is untestable without DNA. Germline lookup yields CDR1 MNHEY and CDR2 SVGAGI. The CDR3 has 14 residues.

The chain has TRBV18 and TRBJ1-5; the D call from TCRdb, TRBD1, cannot be confirmed without DNA. This CDR3 contains 13 residues. Germline lookup yields CDR1 KGHSH and CDR2 LQKENI. CDR3 amino acids: CASSPGQDQPQHF.

The chain employs TRBV29-1 and TRBJ1-5; the TCRdb call, TRBD1, lacks DNA for checking. The CDR3 runs to 16 residues. In germline, CDR1 is SQVTM, CDR2 ANQGSEA. CDR3 region: CSVVIGTGGRNQPQHF.